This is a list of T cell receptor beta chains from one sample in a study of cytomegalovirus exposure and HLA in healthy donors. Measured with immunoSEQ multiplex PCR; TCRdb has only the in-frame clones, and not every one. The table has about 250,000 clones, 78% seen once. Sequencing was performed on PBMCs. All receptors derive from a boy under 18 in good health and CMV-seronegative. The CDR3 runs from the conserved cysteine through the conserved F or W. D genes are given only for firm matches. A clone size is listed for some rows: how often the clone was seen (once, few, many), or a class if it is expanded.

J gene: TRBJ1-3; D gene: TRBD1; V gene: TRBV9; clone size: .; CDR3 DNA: TGTGCCAGCGGACAGGCTATGGGAAACACCATATATTTT; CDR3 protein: CASGQAMGNTIYF
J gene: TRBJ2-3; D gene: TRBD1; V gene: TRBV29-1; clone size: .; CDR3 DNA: TGCAGCTCCCCCGGGACAGGGGTTGGCACAGATACGCAGTATTTT; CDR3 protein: CSSPGTGVGTDTQYF
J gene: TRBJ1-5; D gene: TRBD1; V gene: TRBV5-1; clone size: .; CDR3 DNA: TGCGCCAGCAGCCTCGATATACAGGGGACCCATAGGACCCAGCATTTT; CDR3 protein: CASSLDIQGTHRTQHF
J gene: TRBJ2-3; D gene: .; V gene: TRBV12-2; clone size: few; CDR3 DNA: TGTGCAAGTCGCTTAACTAGCGGGAGGGCCCGGAACTTCTACACAGATACGCAGTATTTT; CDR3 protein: CASRLTSGRARNFYTDTQYF
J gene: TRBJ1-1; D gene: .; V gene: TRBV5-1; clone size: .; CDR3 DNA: TGCGCCAGCAGCTTGGCGCAGGTCTCGAACACTGAAGCTTTCTTT; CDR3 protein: CASSLAQVSNTEAFF
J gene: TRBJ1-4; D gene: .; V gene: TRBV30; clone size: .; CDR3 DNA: TGTGCCTGGAGTCGAGGGTTAGCTAATGAAAAACTGTTTTTT; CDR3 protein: CAWSRGLANEKLFF
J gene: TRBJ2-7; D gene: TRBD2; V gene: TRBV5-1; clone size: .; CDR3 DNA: TGCGCCAGCAGCTTGGGGGGCCCCGGGGGAGGGTGCTACGAGCAGTACTTC; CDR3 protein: CASSLGGPGGGCYEQYF
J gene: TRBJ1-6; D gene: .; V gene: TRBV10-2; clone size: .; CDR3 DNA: TGCGCCAGCAGTGCCTTCCAGGATTCACCCCTCCACTTT; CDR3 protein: CASSAFQDSPLHF
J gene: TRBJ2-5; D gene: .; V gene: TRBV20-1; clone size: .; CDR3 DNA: TGCAGTGCCCCCGGGGGAGAGACCCAGTACTTC; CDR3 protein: CSAPGGETQYF
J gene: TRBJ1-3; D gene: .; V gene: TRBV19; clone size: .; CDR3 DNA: TGTGCCAGTAGTCTAACAGGGATCGGAAACACCATATATTTT; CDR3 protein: CASSLTGIGNTIYF
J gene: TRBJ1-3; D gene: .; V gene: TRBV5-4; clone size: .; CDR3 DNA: TGTGCCAGCAGCGCACAGGGACCCTCTGGAAACACCATATATTTT; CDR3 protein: CASSAQGPSGNTIYF
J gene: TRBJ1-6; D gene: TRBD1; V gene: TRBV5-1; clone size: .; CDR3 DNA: TGCGCCAGCAGCCCGTACACAGGGGATAATTCACCCCTCCACTTT; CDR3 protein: CASSPYTGDNSPLHF
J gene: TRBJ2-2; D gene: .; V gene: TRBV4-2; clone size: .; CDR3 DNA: TGTGCCAGCAGCCAGGGGATTGGCAGGGGCACCGGGGAGCTGTTTTTT; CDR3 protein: CASSQGIGRGTGELFF
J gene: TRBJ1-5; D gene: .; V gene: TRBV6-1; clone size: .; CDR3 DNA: TGTGCCAGCAGTGTGCGGGTCGTCCTGGGAAATCAGCCCCAGCATTTT; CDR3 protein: CASSVRVVLGNQPQHF
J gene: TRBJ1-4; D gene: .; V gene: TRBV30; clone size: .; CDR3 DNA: TGTGCCTGCAATGGCCTTTCAACTAATGAAAAACTGTTTTTT; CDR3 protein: CACNGLSTNEKLFF
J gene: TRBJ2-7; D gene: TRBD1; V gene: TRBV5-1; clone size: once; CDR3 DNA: TGCGCCAGCAGCTTTTCCCGGGACAGCCGCTCCTACGAGCAGTACTTC; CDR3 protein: CASSFSRDSRSYEQYF
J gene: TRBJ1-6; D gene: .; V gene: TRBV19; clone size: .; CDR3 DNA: TGTGCCAGTAGTATATCCCGAGATTCACCCCTCCACTTT; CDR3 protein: CASSISRDSPLHF
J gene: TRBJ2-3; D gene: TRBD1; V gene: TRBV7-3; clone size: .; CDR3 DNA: TGTGCCAGCAGCGACAGGACAGGGGGCACAGATACGCAGTATTTT; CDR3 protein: CASSDRTGGTDTQYF
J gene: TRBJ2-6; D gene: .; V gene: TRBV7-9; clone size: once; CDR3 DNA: TGTGCCAGCAGCTTAGTTCTGGGAGGTACCGGGGCCAACGTCCTGACTTTC; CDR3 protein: CASSLVLGGTGANVLTF
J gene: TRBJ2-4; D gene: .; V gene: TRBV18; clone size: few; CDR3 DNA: TGTGCCAGCTCACCAGACAGAGCCAAAAACATTCAGTACTTC; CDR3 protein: CASSPDRAKNIQYF